These 12 T cell receptor beta chains originate from one sample sequenced in a study of spatial heterogeneity in lung cancer. The study's findings and limits: For expanded intratumoral alpha and beta TCRs, counts tracked tumor mutation counts.

MiXCR, run by TCRdb on the 5' RACE reads, gives a single entry per CDR3 protein. Seen here are around 4,000 distinct CDR3 sequences, 7% to 9.5% observed once, and the top ten hold 10% to 15%. No antigen is known for these receptors. Time point indicated: sample taken at primary tumor resection. Material: lung tumor tissue, obtained at surgery. Receptor source: a male donor with early-stage non-small cell lung cancer.

Within the sample, this clonotype is medium-sized. The chain couples TRBV20-1 to TRBJ2-1, with 11 bases matching TRBD2. The germline CDR1 and CDR2 sequences are DFQATT and SNEGSKA (reference sequence). The CDR3 loop spans 16 amino acids. Trimming removed 1 base from V and 4 bases from J; junction bases left unmatched: 6. Here the CDR3 reads CSARGGSGRVYNEQFF. For the CDR3, the DNA is TGCAGTGCTAGAGGAGGTAGCGGGAGGGTATACAATGAGCAGTTCTTC.

By frequency in the sample, this clonotype is medium-sized. The genes are TRBV29-1 and TRBJ2-6, with 8 bases fitting TRBD1. Germline V gene lookup returns CDR1 SQVTM and CDR2 ANQGSEA. The CDR3 loop spans 16 amino acids. V shed 3 bases and J 1 base; nucleotides not matched to a gene: 5. The CDR3 here is CSVEAGGLSGANVLTF. The CDR3 DNA reads TGCAGCGTTGAGGCAGGGGGCTTGTCTGGGGCCAACGTCCTGACTTTC.

This clonotype was counted many times. The gene calls are TRBV20-1 and TRBJ2-7, with D tentatively TRBD2 (6 bases). Germline V CDR1 and CDR2: DFQATT, SNEGSKA (reference sequence). The CDR3 is 13 residues long. CDR3 in amino acids: CSGGSAFSYEQYF. The DNA for the CDR3 is TGCAGCGGGGGTAGCGCTTTCTCCTACGAGCAGTACTTC.

The table lists this clonotype with a few counts. CDR3 residues: CASSSYFRGNEKLFF. As DNA, the CDR3 is TGTGCCAGCAGCTCTTATTTCAGGGGGAATGAAAAACTGTTTTTT. This chain joins TRBV7-8 and TRBJ1-4, with 7 nucleotides matching TRBD1. CDR1 and CDR2 (germline): SGHVS, FQNEAQ. The trim removed 4 bases at V and 5 bases at J, leaving 7 bases unmatched. The CDR3 is made up of 15 amino acids. Complete variable domain (other parts from reference TRBV7-8 and TRBJ1-4): GAGVSQSPRYKVAKRGQDVALRCDPISGHVSLFWYQQALGQGPEFLTYFQNEAQLDKSGLPSDRFFAERPEGSVSTLKIQRTQQEDSAVYLCASSSYFRGNEKLFFGSGTQLSVL.

This clonotype qualifies as medium-sized (0.01 to 0.1%). This chain connects TRBV20-1 to TRBJ1-6, with 7 bases that match TRBD1. From germline, CDR1 is DFQATT and CDR2 SNEGSKA (reference sequence). J lost 12 bases, V lost 3 bases, and 5 bases had no gene match. The CDR3 length is 12 residues. CDR3: CSASDRAGPLHF. CDR3 in DNA: TGCAGTGCTAGCGACAGGGCCGGACCCCTCCACTTT.

This clonotype is categorized as medium-sized. The chain couples TRBV28 to TRBJ2-3, with TRBD2 matching 8 bases. Germline V gives CDR1 MDHEN, CDR2 SYDVKM. CDR3 length: 15 amino acids. V was pared by 3 bases and J by 6 bases, with 8 bases of the junction left unmatched. The CDR3 reads CASSLSGLEQDTQYF. The CDR3 region has the DNA TGTGCCAGCAGTTTGTCGGGACTAGAGCAGGATACGCAGTATTTT. Full variable domain (outside the CDR3, taken from reference TRBV28 and TRBJ2-3): DVKVTQSSRYLVKRTGEKVFLECVQDMDHENMFWYRQDPGLGLRLIYFSYDVKMKEKGDIPEGYSVSREKKERFSLILESASTNQTSMYLCASSLSGLEQDTQYFGPGTRLTVL.

The J gene is TRBJ1-1, the V gene TRBV4-1; D gene unclear. V lost 0 bases and J 0 bases, leaving 8 bases between the germline ends. The germline V gene has CDR1 MGHRA and CDR2 YSYEKL. This CDR3 has 15 residues. Here the CDR3 reads CASSQEGALNTEAFF. The CDR3 bases are TGCGCCAGCAGCCAAGAAGGAGCTTTGAACACTGAAGCTTTCTTT.

J is TRBJ2-7 and V is TRBV30; either TRBD1 or TRBD2 may fit D (5 bases each). From germline, CDR1 is GTSNPN and CDR2 SVGIG (reference sequence). This CDR3 region has 13 residues. V lost 5 bases and J 12 bases, leaving 23 bases between the germline ends. The CDR3 DNA sequence: TGTGCCTGGGCCGGGACCATTCAAACCGCCGCGTACTTC. Its protein product is CAWAGTIQTAAYF. The complete variable domain, with remaining parts taken from reference TRBV30 and TRBJ2-7, reads SQTIHQWPATLVQPVGSPLSLECTVEGTSNPNLYWYRQAAGRGLQLLFYSVGIGQISSEVPQNLSASRPQDRQFILSSKKLLLSDSGFYLCAWAGTIQTAAYFGPGTRLTVT.

This clonotype is deemed medium-sized. The CDR3 region is CSVESAGYNEQFF. CDR3 sequence (DNA): TGCAGCGTTGAGTCAGCGGGGTACAATGAGCAGTTCTTC. This rearrangement joins TRBV29-1 to TRBJ2-1, with 7 positions matching TRBD2. V trimming: 3 bases; J trimming: 4 bases; junction bases outside the gene matches: 3. The germline V gene encodes CDR1 SQVTM and CDR2 ANQGSEA. CDR3 length equals 13 residues.

Ten or more counts support this clonotype. V is TRBV5-4 and J is TRBJ2-1; the D is unclear. Germline V lookup: CDR1 SGHNT, CDR2 YYREEE (reference sequence). V shed 4 bases and J shed 7 bases, with 24 bases lying between them. CDR3 length: 17 amino acids. CDR3 nucleotides: TGTGCCAGCAGCCTCGACCCTCAGATAAGAGCGATGAATGAGCAGTTCTTC. Amino acid sequence: CASSLDPQIRAMNEQFF. Together with reference TRBV5-4 and TRBJ2-1, the CDR3 gives the full variable domain: ETGVTQSPTHLIKTRGQQVTLRCSSQSGHNTVSWYQQALGQGPQFIFQYYREEENGRGNFPPRFSGLQFPNYSSELNVNALELDDSALYLCASSLDPQIRAMNEQFFGPGTRLTVL.

This clonotype is deemed medium-sized. CDR3 residues: CASSVGQGMTSPLHF. The CDR3 DNA is TGTGCCAGCAGCGTAGGTCAGGGGATGACCTCACCCCTCCACTTT. The chain carries TRBV9 and TRBJ1-6, with a weak D call TRBD1 (6 bases). The V gene lost 0 bases and the J gene lost 10 bases, with 14 bases spanning the gap. CDR1 SGDLS and CDR2 YYNGEE come from the germline V gene. CDR3 length: 15 residues.

This clonotype was picked up many times. The chain uses TRBV6-1 and TRBJ2-5; perhaps D is TRBD1 or TRBD2 (5 bases each). The CDR3 consists of 13 residues. Germline V gene lookup returns CDR1 MNHNS and CDR2 SASEGT. The germline V and J ends were trimmed by 3 bases and 9 bases, with 14 bases remaining between them. CDR3 sequence: CASSEGHWGAQYF. CDR3 coding DNA: TGTGCCAGCAGTGAGGGGCATTGGGGAGCCCAGTACTTC.